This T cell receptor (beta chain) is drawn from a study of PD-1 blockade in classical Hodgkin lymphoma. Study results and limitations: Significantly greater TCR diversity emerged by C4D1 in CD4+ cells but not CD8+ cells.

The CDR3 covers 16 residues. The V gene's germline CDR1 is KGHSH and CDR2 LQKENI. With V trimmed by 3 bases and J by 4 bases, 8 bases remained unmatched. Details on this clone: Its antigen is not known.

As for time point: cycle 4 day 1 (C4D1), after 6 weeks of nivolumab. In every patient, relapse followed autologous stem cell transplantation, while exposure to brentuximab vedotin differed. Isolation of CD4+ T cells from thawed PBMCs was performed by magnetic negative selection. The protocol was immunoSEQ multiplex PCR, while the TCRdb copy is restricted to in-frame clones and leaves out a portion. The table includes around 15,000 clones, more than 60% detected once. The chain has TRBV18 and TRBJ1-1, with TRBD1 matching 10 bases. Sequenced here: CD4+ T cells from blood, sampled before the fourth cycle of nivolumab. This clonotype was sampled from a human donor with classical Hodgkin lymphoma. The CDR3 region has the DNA TGTGCCAGCTCACCCCCGGGACAGGGGTTCTTCACTGAAGCTTTCTTT. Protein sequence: CASSPPGQGFFTEAFF.